This T cell receptor (beta chain) was profiled in a study of shared clonotypes between healthy human individuals. CD45RO-negative, CCR7-positively selected cells formed the naive CD8 fraction, excluding terminally differentiated effector memory CD45RA+ cells. Profiled with immunoSEQ multiplex PCR; TCRdb holds only in-frame clones, not every one. This table holds around 1.9 million clones, roughly 91% found once. V lost 1 base and J 7 bases, leaving 8 bases between the germline ends. The CDR3 loop spans 13 amino acids. Germline CDR1 reads SGHDN; CDR2 reads FVKESK. The V call is TRBV14, the J call TRBJ2-1, with D hard to call. Sequenced: naive CD8+ T cells from PBMCs. This receptor was identified in a young man in good health. Some clones in this sample may be carry-over from other donors' samples. The CDR3 sequence is CASSQVMGNEQFF. CDR3 bases: TGTGCCAGCAGCCAAGTCATGGGTAATGAGCAGTTCTTC.